This TCR beta chain stems from a study of siplizumab effects on memory and regulatory T cells. Overall study results and limits: In siplizumab conditions, mappable alloreactive CD4+ clones averaged around 69% Treg-derived, against 26.9% in controls. Major contributors to the alloresponse seemed to be naive T cells, which also appeared more diverse than memory cells.

About this clone itself: Its antigen is unidentified.

Profiled with immunoSEQ multiplex PCR; TCRdb holds only in-frame clones, not every one. Counted here are about 100,000 clones, around 92% occurring once; the ten biggest clones make up 0.14% to 0.15%. This CDR3 region has 15 residues. Germline V gene sequence: CDR1 SGHNT, CDR2 YYREEE (reference sequence). Trimming pared 1 base from V and 4 bases from J, leaving 13 bases between. The rearrangement links TRBV5-4 to TRBJ2-3, with D possibly being TRBD2 (7 bases). The source of this sequence is a human donor in good health. Source material: CD4+ T cells sorted from blood. CDR3 coding DNA: TGTGCCAGCAGCTTGTCCGGGGGGCAGGCAGATACGCAGTATTTT. This gives the protein CASSLSGGQADTQYF.